The rows below give T cell receptor beta chains drawn from one sample of a study of vaccination and CD4 T cells after COVID-19. TCRdb analysed the PCR reads with MiXCR anew, one entry per CDR3 protein. The sample contains about 10,000 distinct CDR3 sequences, about 69% of which appear only once. Antigens of these TCRs are unknown. The sample taken for sequencing was CD4+ T cells from blood, cultured in vitro. These receptor sequences come from a human donor who had recovered from COVID-19. Both conserved end residues are part of each CDR3. The order of the fields is V gene, clone size, D gene, J gene, CDR3 DNA, CDR3 protein. A D gene is named only where the DNA matches it firmly. Clone size is given for some rows only: seen once, a few or many times, or a class if the clone is expanded.

>TRBV5-1|.|TRBD1|TRBJ1-1
TGCGCCAGCAGCTTGCAGGGGGGGATCCTGAACACTGAAGCTTTCTTT
CASSLQGGILNTEAFF
>TRBV10-1|.|.|TRBJ2-5
TGCGCCAGCAGTGAGTCGGGCTACCTCCAGACCCAGTACTTC
CASSESGYLQTQYF
>TRBV20-1|.|.|TRBJ1-1
TGCAGTGCTAGAGATCGGATGGGAGCTTTCTTT
CSARDRMGAFF
>TRBV7-9|.|TRBD2|TRBJ2-3
TGTGCCAGCAGCTTAGGGGAGGGAAGCGGCCCAGATACGCAGTATTTT
CASSLGEGSGPDTQYF
>TRBV28|.|.|TRBJ2-5
TGTGCCAGCAGTTTGAAGGGGTTTAGGAGGGTTCAAGAGACCCAGTACTTC
CASSLKGFRRVQETQYF
>TRBV19|.|.|TRBJ1-6
TGCGCCGGGGGACTGAGCTCCTATAATTCACCCCTCCACTTT
CAGGLSSYNSPLHF
>TRBV15|.|.|TRBJ2-2
TGTGCCACCAGCCCCCTCGGGTGGGACTCCGGGGAGCTGTTTTTT
CATSPLGWDSGELFF
>TRBV27|few|TRBD2|TRBJ2-7
TGTGCCAGCAGTTTAAAAGGCGCGGCTAGCGGGTTCTACGAGCAGTACTTC
CASSLKGAASGFYEQYF
>TRBV15|.|TRBD1|TRBJ1-5
TGTGCCACCAGCAAGGGGGTCAAAACGACAGGGCAGCCCCAGCATTTT
CATSKGVKTTGQPQHF
>TRBV7-9|.|.|TRBJ1-5
TGTGCCAGCAGCTTCGGGTTGGGGCCCCTCAATCAGCCCCAGCATTTT
CASSFGLGPLNQPQHF
>TRBV19|.|TRBD1|TRBJ1-5
TGTGCCAGCGGACAGGGCAATCAGCCCCAGCATTTT
CASGQGNQPQHF
>TRBV2|.|.|TRBJ1-6
TGTGCCAGCAGTGAAGGGGGTGGCAGCAATTCACCCCTCCACTTT
CASSEGGGSNSPLHF
>TRBV9|.|.|TRBJ2-3
TGTGCCAGCAGCGTAGCTGCGGCCACAGATACGCAGTATTTT
CASSVAAATDTQYF
>TRBV24-1|.|TRBD2|TRBJ2-1
TGTGCCACCAGTGGTACCGGGACTAGCCAGAATGAGCAGTTCTTC
CATSGTGTSQNEQFF
>TRBV6-1|.|TRBD2|TRBJ2-7
TGTGCCAGCAGCCAAGGACTAGCGGCTCCCTACGAGCAGTACTTC
CASSQGLAAPYEQYF
>TRBV5-1|once|.|TRBJ2-7
TGCGCCAGCAGCTTGGTTCCAGGGCCCTCCTACGAGCAGTACTTC
CASSLVPGPSYEQYF
>TRBV4-3|.|.|TRBJ1-2
TGCGCCAGCAGCCAAGAAGGGCGCGGCTATGGCTACACCTTC
CASSQEGRGYGYTF
>TRBV7-2|few|TRBD1|TRBJ1-2
TGTGCCAGCAGCTTAGGAGGACAGGGGGGTAACTATGGCTACACCTTC
CASSLGGQGGNYGYTF
>TRBV6-5|.|.|TRBJ1-1
TGTGCCAGCAGTTATCTTCAACAGGGTCTGAACACTGAAGCTTTCTTT
CASSYLQQGLNTEAFF
>TRBV7-2|.|TRBD1|TRBJ1-6
TGTGCCAGCAGGGGGGAAGGACAGGCCCCCTATAATTCACCCCTCCACTTT
CASRGEGQAPYNSPLHF
>TRBV7-3|.|TRBD1|TRBJ2-1
TGTGCCAGCAGCAGACAGGGGGCGGTTAATGAGCAGTTCTTC
CASSRQGAVNEQFF
>TRBV11-2|.|.|TRBJ1-6
TGTGCCAGCAGCTTTAGGCAGCTCGACACATCACCCCTCCACTTT
CASSFRQLDTSPLHF
>TRBV10-1|few|.|TRBJ1-5
TGCGCCAGCTCGGACAGTTACAATCAGCCCCAGCATTTT
CASSDSYNQPQHF
>TRBV21-1|.|.|TRBJ2-7
TGTGCCAGCAGCTCCCATAGCGAGTGGAGCTCCTACGAGCAGTACTTC
CASSSHSEWSSYEQYF
>TRBV7-9|.|.|TRBJ2-5
TGTGCCAGCGGCAAATTGGTGGAGGAGACCCAGTACTTC
CASGKLVEETQYF
>TRBV6-5|.|TRBD1|TRBJ1-2
TGTGCCAGCAGTTTAAACGACAGGGCTGGGGGCTACACCTTC
CASSLNDRAGGYTF
>TRBV6-1|.|.|TRBJ1-1
TGTGCCAGCAGTGAGGTAGACAGGAGCACTGAAGCTTTCTTT
CASSEVDRSTEAFF
>TRBV20-1|few|.|TRBJ2-7
TGCAGTGCTCCCGGGACACTCTACGAGCAGTACTTC
CSAPGTLYEQYF
>TRBV28|.|.|TRBJ1-6
TGTGCCAGCGGACGACTTCATAATTCACCCCTCCACTTT
CASGRLHNSPLHF
>TRBV6-1|.|.|TRBJ1-5
TGTGCCAGCACGGAGGTAAGGGATCAGCCCCAGCATTTT
CASTEVRDQPQHF
>TRBV6-1|.|.|TRBJ2-2
TGTGCCAGCAGTCTAAAGCTGGGCCTAGCGAGCAACACCGGGGAGCTGTTTTTT
CASSLKLGLASNTGELFF
>TRBV19|.|TRBD1|TRBJ1-2
TGTGCCAGTTCGACAGGGGGGGATGGCTACACCTTC
CASSTGGDGYTF
>TRBV19|.|.|TRBJ2-5
TGTGCCAGTAGTATTCCGGACCTACAAGAGACCCAGTACTTC
CASSIPDLQETQYF
>TRBV9|.|.|TRBJ1-6
TGTGCCAGCAGCGTAGCGGGGGATAATTCACCCCTCCACTTT
CASSVAGDNSPLHF
>TRBV20-1|.|TRBD1|TRBJ1-5
TGCAGTGCTAGGAGAGGACAGGGAGGTCAGCCCCAGCATTTT
CSARRGQGGQPQHF
>TRBV6-1|.|TRBD1|TRBJ1-2
TGTGCCAGCAGTCGAACAGGGGCTGGTGGCTACACCTTC
CASSRTGAGGYTF
>TRBV15|.|.|TRBJ2-7
TGTGCCACCAGCAAGGAGGGTACCTACGAGCAGTACTTC
CATSKEGTYEQYF
>TRBV18|few|.|TRBJ2-7
TGTGCCAGCTCACCAAGTGTATTATGGACCGCCACCTCTTCCGAGCAGTACTTC
CASSPSVLWTATSSEQYF
>TRBV6-5|.|.|TRBJ1-2
TGTGCCAGCAGTTACGGGGGGGGCTACACCTTC
CASSYGGGYTF
>TRBV15|.|TRBD1|TRBJ1-2
TGTGCCACCAGCAGAGATCAGGACAGGGTCATCGGCTACACCTTC
CATSRDQDRVIGYTF
>TRBV15|few|.|TRBJ2-7
TGTGCCACCAGCAGAGATTATAGGGGGGCGCAGGGGGAGCAGTACTTC
CATSRDYRGAQGEQYF
>TRBV20-1|medium-sized|.|TRBJ2-6
TGCAGTGCTAGTTTCTTTAGGACAGAATTTGGCTCTGGGGCCAACGTCCTGACTTTC
CSASFFRTEFGSGANVLTF
>TRBV6-2/TRBV6-3|.|.|TRBJ1-2
TGTGCCAGCAGTTACGGCGGCAATAACTATGGCTACACCTTC
CASSYGGNNYGYTF
>TRBV7-2|.|.|TRBJ1-6
TGTGCCAGCAGCTTAACAGGGCGTAGCAATTCACCCCTCCACTTT
CASSLTGRSNSPLHF